Given below is one T cell receptor beta chain in context. The source of the sample is a study of shared clonotypes between healthy human individuals. Under the authors' procedure: As immunoSEQ supplied junction-only sequences (without quality scores), filtering differed. TCRdb keeps only in-frame clones here, not all; method: immunoSEQ multiplex PCR. The V and J calls and clone size were taken over from that table, and D and trimming were inferred from the DNA. The table includes about 110,000 clones, more than 65% detected once. The germline V gene has CDR1 LNHNV and CDR2 YYDKDF (reference sequence). Between the trimmed V and J ends, which lost 5 bases and 1 base, there was a span of 12 bases. This CDR3 has 14 amino acids.

Sequencing was carried out using memory CD8+ T cells sorted from blood. The subset: CD45RO+ cells pooled with CCR7-negative TemRA cells. The chain recombines TRBV15 with TRBJ2-7; D remains unclear. This clonotype originated in a woman between 25 and 40 years old in good health. This CDR3 is CATSLGRISYEQYF. CDR3 coding DNA: TGTGCCACCAGCCTCGGACGGATTTCCTACGAGCAGTACTTC.